The TCR beta chain described here comes from a study of blood T cells in healthy people across ages. It was with a sample-barcoded 5' primer and a J-beta primer mix that a second PCR of roughly 7 to 11 cycles was run. TCRdb re-derived calls from the 5' RACE reads in MiXCR, one entry per CDR3 protein. The sample lists roughly 1.5 million distinct CDR3 sequences, roughly two fifths occurring once. The CDR3 loop spans 16 amino acids. Germline V gene sequence: CDR1 DFQATT, CDR2 SNEGSKA (reference sequence). The V segment lost 5 bases and the J segment 0 bases; nucleotides outside the gene matches: 9. The chain uses TRBV20-1 and TRBJ2-5; 10 positions agree with TRBD2. The origin of this receptor is a woman under 30 in good health. The sequencing sample was made of blood. CDR3: CSALPGTSVDQETQYF. As DNA, the CDR3 is TGCAGTGCTTTGCCCGGGACTAGCGTCGACCAAGAGACCCAGTACTTC.